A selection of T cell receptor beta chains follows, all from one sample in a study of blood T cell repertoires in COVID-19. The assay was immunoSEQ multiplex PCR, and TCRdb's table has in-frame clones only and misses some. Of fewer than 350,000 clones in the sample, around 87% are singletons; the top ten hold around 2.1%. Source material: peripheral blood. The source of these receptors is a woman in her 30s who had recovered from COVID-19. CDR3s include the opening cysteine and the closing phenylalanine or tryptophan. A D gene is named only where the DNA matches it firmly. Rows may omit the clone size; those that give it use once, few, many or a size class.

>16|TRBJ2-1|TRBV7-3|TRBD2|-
TGTGCCAGCAGCTTGGTTAGGGGCGGGAGGGCGGATGAGCAGTTCTTC
CASSLVRGGRADEQFF
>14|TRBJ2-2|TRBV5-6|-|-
TGTGCCAGCAGCTTGTCTGTGCGCACCGGGGAGCTGTTTTTT
CASSLSVRTGELFF
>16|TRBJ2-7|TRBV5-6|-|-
TGTGCCAGCAGCTTGGGGCTCGGCGGCTCCTCCTACGAGCAGTACTTC
CASSLGLGGSSYEQYF
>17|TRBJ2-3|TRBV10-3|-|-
TGTGCCATCAGTGAGTCGAGAGGGGGATCGTACTATGATACGCAGTATTTT
CAISESRGGSYYDTQYF
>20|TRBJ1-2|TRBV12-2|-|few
TGTGCAAGTCGCCCCGGACAGGGAAGATCCTGGTTATGGGATAACTATGGCTACACCTTC
CASRPGQGRSWLWDNYGYTF
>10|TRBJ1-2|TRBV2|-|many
TGTGCCAGCAGGCAGGATGGCTACACCTTC
CASRQDGYTF
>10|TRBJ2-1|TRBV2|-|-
TGTGCCAGCATCCGGAATGAGCAGTTCTTC
CASIRNEQFF
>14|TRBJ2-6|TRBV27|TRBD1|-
TGTGCCAGCAGTGACAGGGCTGGGGCCAACGTCCTGACTTTC
CASSDRAGANVLTF
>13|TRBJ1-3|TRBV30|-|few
TGTGCCTGGAGGGGAGGGGCGGGAAACACCATATATTTT
CAWRGGAGNTIYF
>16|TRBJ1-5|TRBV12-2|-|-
TGTGCAAGTCGCTTAAGTCGCGGGGCCGAGGGCCGGCCCCAGCATTTT
CASRLSRGAEGRPQHF
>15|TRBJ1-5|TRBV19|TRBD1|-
TGTGCCAGTAGTGGGGACAGGTCCACCAATCAGCCCCAGCATTTT
CASSGDRSTNQPQHF
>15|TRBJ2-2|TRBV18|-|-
TGTGCCACCCAAACCAGGCGGGCGAACACCGGGGAGCTGTTTTTT
CATQTRRANTGELFF
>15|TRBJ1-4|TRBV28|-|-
TGTGCCAGCAGTGCCAACAGGGCAACTAATGAAAAACTGTTTTTT
CASSANRATNEKLFF
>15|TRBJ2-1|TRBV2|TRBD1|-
TGTGCCAGCAGTGAAGGCAGGGGGCCCTACAATGAGCAGTTCTTC
CASSEGRGPYNEQFF
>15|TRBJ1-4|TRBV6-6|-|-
TGTGCCAGCAGTTCCGCTGGAGCAATAAATGAAAAACTGTTTTTT
CASSSAGAINEKLFF